This paragraph reports one T cell receptor (beta chain). Its antigen has not been determined. Base-call qualities are not available, and no considerably larger clone is one nucleotide away. The sample's treatment or condition, from its label and the paper: approximately nine-day PBMC culture with coronavirus spike peptide pools or control peptides (ViraFEST assay). The ViraFEST assay, used in the study, expanded antigen-specific T cells with peptide pools and then identified the expanded clonotypes through TCR sequencing. Negative nucleocapsid antibody tests taken both before and after vaccination confirmed that the healthy vaccine recipients had no prior SARS-CoV-2 infection. Each well held 2.2 million or so PBMCs cultured with approximately 10 ug/ml peptide pools in IMDM containing 5% human AB serum and 10 IU/ml IL-2. On days 3 and 7, half of the culture medium was replaced with fresh IL-2-containing medium. After more than 8 days of culture, CD4+ T cells were isolated by negative selection using the EasySep CD4+ T cell isolation kit. Ficoll-Paque Plus gradient centrifugation was used to isolate PBMCs from whole blood, and the isolated PBMCs were then either used fresh or cryopreserved at -140C. In general, triplicate wells were set up for every culture condition.

These data are taken from a study of vaccination and CD4 T cells after COVID-19 (dated by TCRdb to the early 2020s). About the study as a whole: The convalescent cohort included six males and four females, with two Hispanic individuals, seven Caucasians, two Asians and one multiracial person. Each participant got two doses of either the Pfizer-BioNTech BNT162b2 vaccine (n=8) or the Moderna mRNA-1273 vaccine (n=2). Post-COVID blood samples were collected from convalescent patients a median of roughly 100 days after diagnosis, with a range of about 30 to 180 days. The time from the second vaccine dose to post-vaccine blood sampling had a median of roughly 72 days and ranged from roughly 12 to 250 days. The cultures were stimulated with overlapping spike peptide pools from SARS-CoV-2 and from the common cold coronaviruses HCoV-NL63, HCoV-OC43 and HCoV-229E. Control cultures used a CEFX viral epitope pool as positive control, an HIV-1 Nef peptide pool as negative control, or no peptide. The spike-specific CD4+ TCR repertoire was compared before and after mRNA vaccination in over 9 COVID-19 convalescent patients and a handful of infection-naive healthy vaccine recipients. What the research found in general, with its limitations: Of the vaccine-specific clones found in convalescent patients, nearly all (304 of 307) were mono-reactive for SARS-CoV-2 spike instead of being cross-reactive with common cold coronaviruses. In convalescent patients, a median around 86% of post-vaccine SARS-CoV-2-reactive clones were detected only after vaccination, suggesting vaccine-specific priming. The median count of SARS-CoV-2-reactive clonotypes went up from approximately 20 after infection to 30 to 40 after vaccination, although the change was not significant. Only a relatively small number of convalescent patients were included in the study, and early timepoints following natural infection were not analyzed.

The library was built by means of PCR. DNA from cultured CD4+ T cells was subjected to TCR sequencing with the Oncomine TCR Beta short-read assay at the Johns Hopkins FTIC core. The QIAamp micro DNA kit was used to extract genomic DNA from the cultured CD4+ T cells. The Oncomine TCR Beta libraries from cultured CD4+ T cells were pooled using unique dual indexes and then sequenced on an Illumina iSeq 100. As for the authors' bioinformatics: Non-productive sequences were removed, and CDR3s that did not start with C, did not end with F or W, or were shorter than 7 amino acids were discarded. The MANAFEST web application identified antigen-specific clonotypes by comparing peptide-stimulated wells against reference wells and other culture wells. To be called positive, a clone needed an FDR below 0.05, an odds ratio above 5, and a productive frequency above 0.1% in at least two of three replicate wells. Cross-reactive clonotypes were defined as significantly expanded in both SARS-CoV-2 spike wells and at least one common cold coronavirus spike condition. Levenshtein distances (stringdist) and unrooted phylogenetic trees (ape) in R version 3.6.1 were used to assess CDR3 homology. TCRdb's own reprocessing of the public reads used fastp at Q25 and MiXCR and kept productive beta chains. Duplicate CDR3 protein sequences are folded into a single record with the most common DNA and genes. TCRdb assigned the V and J calls; the authors' analysis was not used. The sample records 20,000 to 25,000 distinct CDR3 sequences, around two thirds of which are singletons. The ten largest clones add up to roughly 24% of the sample.

This specimen consisted of CD4+ T cells from blood, cultured in vitro, obtained before SARS-CoV-2 vaccination. The source is a human donor who received a COVID-19 vaccine.

At the DNA level, the sequence is TGTGCCTGGAGGGCAGGGGGCGGCAACACTGAAGCTTTCTTT. This yields the protein CAWRAGGGNTEAFF. The receptor chain draws on TRBV30 and TRBJ1-1, and TRBD1 aligns with 8 junction nucleotides. CDR1 and CDR2 were assigned from the germline V gene (reference sequence) as GTSNPN and SVGIG. From V the trimming removes 3 bases and from J it removes 2 bases, while the gene matches leave 5 bases of the junction unaccounted for. The CDR3 numbers 14 residues from cysteine through phenylalanine. The entry retains the CDR3 DNA only, 42 bases that are in frame from base 1. The full variable domain, completed from the reference TRBV30 and TRBJ1-1 proteins outside the CDR3, reads SQTIHQWPATLVQPVGSPLSLECTVEGTSNPNLYWYRQAAGRGLQLLFYSVGIGQISSEVPQNLSASRPQDRQFILSSKKLLLSDSGFYLCAWRAGGGNTEAFFGQGTRLTVV.